One and the same sample provided the 11 T cell receptor beta chains below, sequenced in a study of blood T cells in healthy people across ages. A second PCR of roughly 7 to 11 cycles used a sample-barcoded 5' primer and a J-beta primer mix. TCRdb passed the 5' RACE reads through MiXCR, listing each CDR3 protein once. The sample includes 750,000 or so distinct CDR3 sequences, 25% of them seen just once. These sequences were also reported in another study, on T cells of mothers and their children.

Sequenced material: blood. The receptors come from a boy under 18 in good health.

The gene calls are TRBV5-1 and TRBJ2-1; D gene uncertain. From germline, CDR1 is SGHRS and CDR2 YFSETQ. Trimming took off 2 bases at V and 8 bases at J, with 8 bases between the two ends. The CDR3 spans 12 residues. The CDR3 nucleotides read TGCGCCAGCAGCTTTGGGGTCCATGAGCAGTTCTTC. Translated, it gives CASSFGVHEQFF.

In its sample, this clonotype was seen a few times. The chain is built from TRBV24-1 and TRBJ2-5; TRBD1 is a possible D gene (6 bases). The DNA matches TRBJ2-7 better at its end, which makes the J call doubtful. This CDR3 has 14 amino acids. Per the germline V gene, CDR1 is KGHDR and CDR2 is SFDVKD. The CDR3 DNA reads TGTGCCACCAGTGATCCGACAGGCTCCTACGAGCAGTACTTC. It translates to CATSDPTGSYEQYF.

V is TRBV6-6 and J is TRBJ2-3; D might be TRBD1 (5 bases). The CDR3 length is 14 residues. Deletions cut 10 bases from V and 4 bases from J, with 18 bases between. Germline values: CDR1 MNHNY, CDR2 SVGAGI (reference sequence). Here the CDR3 reads CAIRDVLRADTQYF. The CDR3 bases are TGTGCCATCAGGGATGTACTACGGGCAGATACGCAGTATTTT.

The rearrangement links TRBV18 to TRBJ2-1, with D possibly TRBD2 on 5 matching bases. With 4 bases removed from V and 9 bases from J, the gap between germline ends came to 13 bases. Germline-derived CDR1 and CDR2 are KGHSH and LQKENI. The CDR3 extends over 13 amino acids. The CDR3 DNA reads TGTGCCAGCTCACGCTTACTAGTAAGTGAGCAGTTCTTC. The encoded protein is CASSRLLVSEQFF.

This chain joins TRBV28 and TRBJ2-5; 8 bases align to TRBD1. The CDR3 has 16 amino acids. V trimming: 1 base; J trimming: 2 bases; junction bases outside the gene matches: 6. The germline gives CDR1 MDHEN, CDR2 SYDVKM. The chain's CDR3 is CASSLLARGQQETQYF. The CDR3 DNA sequence: TGTGCCAGCAGTTTATTGGCCAGGGGGCAACAAGAGACCCAGTACTTC. Using reference TRBV28 and TRBJ2-5 for the parts outside the CDR3, the full variable domain is DVKVTQSSRYLVKRTGEKVFLECVQDMDHENMFWYRQDPGLGLRLIYFSYDVKMKEKGDIPEGYSVSREKKERFSLILESASTNQTSMYLCASSLLARGQQETQYFGPGTRLLVL.

The chain couples TRBV7-6 to TRBJ2-3, with 7 bases fitting TRBD2. Germline assignment: CDR1 SGHVS and CDR2 FNYEAQ. The CDR3 covers 16 residues. V trimming: 5 bases; J trimming: 6 bases; junction bases outside the gene matches: 14. Written as DNA, the CDR3 is TGTGCCAGCAGCCCAATAACGGGGGGTGAAGGGGATACGCAGTATTTT. Translated: CASSPITGGEGDTQYF.

This clonotype was picked up a small number of times. The rearrangement uses TRBV5-1 and TRBJ2-7, with 8 bases lining up with TRBD2. The J call may be faulty, since TRBJ2-1 better matches the DNA end. Germline-derived CDR1 and CDR2 are SGHRS and YFSETQ. The CDR3 sequence is 15 residues long. The CDR3 here is CASRKAGAHPDEQFF. Here the CDR3 DNA reads TGCGCCAGCAGAAAAGCGGGAGCACATCCGGATGAGCAGTTCTTC.

In this sample, this clonotype turned up a few times. The V call is TRBV7-9, the J call TRBJ2-4, with D perhaps given as TRBD1 or TRBD2 (5 bases each). The germline V gene has CDR1 SEHNR and CDR2 FQNEAQ (reference sequence). The V gene lost 7 bases and the J gene lost 6 bases, with 16 bases spanning the gap. The CDR3 loop spans 14 amino acids. CDR3: CASILTPGPNIQYF. CDR3 DNA: TGTGCCAGCATCCTAACCCCGGGACCAAACATTCAGTACTTC. The full variable domain, rest sourced from reference TRBV7-9 and TRBJ2-4, is DTGVSQNPRHKITKRGQNVTFRCDPISEHNRLYWYRQTLGQGPEFLTYFQNEAQLEKSRLLSDRFSAERPKGSFSTLEIQRTEQGDSAMYLCASILTPGPNIQYFGAGTRLSVL.

CDR3 region: CATSRDANRAETQYF. For the CDR3, the DNA is TGTGCCACCAGCAGAGATGCCAACAGGGCCGAGACCCAGTACTTC. This chain links TRBV15 with TRBJ2-5; D might be TRBD1 (6 bases). Germline V CDR1 and CDR2: LNHNV, YYDKDF (reference sequence). The CDR3 has 15 residues. V was clipped by 0 bases and J by 5 bases, with 13 bases between them.

This clonotype was seen more than once but under ten times. The V call is TRBV4-2, the J call TRBJ1-1; D not resolved. The V and J ends lost 3 bases and 1 base respectively, with 6 bases between them. Germline loops: CDR1 LGHNA, CDR2 YNFKEQ. This CDR3 contains 13 residues. The CDR3 DNA follows: TGTGCCAGCAGCCACCCCCAGAACACTGAAGCTTTCTTT. It specifies CASSHPQNTEAFF.

A few counts support this clonotype. This chain uses TRBV4-3 with TRBJ2-1; the match to TRBD2 covers 8 bases. Looked up from germline, CDR1 is LGHNA and CDR2 is YSLEER. The CDR3 consists of 16 residues. Unmatched junction bases numbered 3, after V lost 0 bases and J lost 2 bases. This chain's CDR3 is CASSQDLRGAYNEQFF. CDR3 nucleotide sequence: TGCGCCAGCAGCCAAGATTTGCGGGGGGCCTACAATGAGCAGTTCTTC.